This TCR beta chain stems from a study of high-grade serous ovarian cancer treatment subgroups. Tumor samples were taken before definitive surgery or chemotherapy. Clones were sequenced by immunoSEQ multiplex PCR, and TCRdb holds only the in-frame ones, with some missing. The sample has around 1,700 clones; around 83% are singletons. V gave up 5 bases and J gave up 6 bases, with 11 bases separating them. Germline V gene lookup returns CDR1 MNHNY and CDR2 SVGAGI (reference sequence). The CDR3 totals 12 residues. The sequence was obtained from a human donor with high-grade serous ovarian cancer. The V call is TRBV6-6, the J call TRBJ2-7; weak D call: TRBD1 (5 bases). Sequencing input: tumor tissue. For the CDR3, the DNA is TGTGCCAGCAGTACTCAGGGTAGCGAGCAGTACTTC. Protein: CASSTQGSEQYF.